The sequence of this TCR beta chain was determined in a study of blood T cell repertoires in COVID-19. The sample holds a few counts of this clone. Clones were sequenced by immunoSEQ multiplex PCR, and TCRdb holds only the in-frame ones, with some missing. The profile shows 350,000 to 450,000 clones, about 88% of them singletons. Sequences were obtained from peripheral blood. The source is a woman aged 55-69 years with COVID-19, enrolled during active disease.

The CDR3 region has the DNA TGTGCCAGCAGTTACGGCGGAGGAGGCCAGCCCCAGCATTTT. It codes for CASSYGGGGQPQHF. The chain employs TRBV6-5 and TRBJ1-5; unclear D gene. Between the trimmed V and J ends, which lost 2 bases and 7 bases, there was a span of 12 bases. This CDR3 is 14 amino acids long. Looked up from germline, CDR1 is MNHEY and CDR2 is SVGAGI.